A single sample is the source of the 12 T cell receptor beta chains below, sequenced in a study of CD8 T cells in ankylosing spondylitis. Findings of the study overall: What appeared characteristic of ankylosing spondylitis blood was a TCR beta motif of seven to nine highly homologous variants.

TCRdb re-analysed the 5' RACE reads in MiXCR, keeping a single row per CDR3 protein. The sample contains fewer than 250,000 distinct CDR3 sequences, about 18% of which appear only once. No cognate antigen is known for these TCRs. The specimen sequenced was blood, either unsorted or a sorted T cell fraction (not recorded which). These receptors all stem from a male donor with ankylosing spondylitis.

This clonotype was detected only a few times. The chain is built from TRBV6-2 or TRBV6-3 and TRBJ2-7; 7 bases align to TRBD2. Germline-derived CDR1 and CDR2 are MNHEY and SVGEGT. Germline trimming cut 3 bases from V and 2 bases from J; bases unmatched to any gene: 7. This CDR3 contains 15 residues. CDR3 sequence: CASSYVGDYTYEQYF. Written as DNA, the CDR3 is TGTGCCAGCAGTTATGTAGGGGACTACACCTACGAGCAGTACTTC.

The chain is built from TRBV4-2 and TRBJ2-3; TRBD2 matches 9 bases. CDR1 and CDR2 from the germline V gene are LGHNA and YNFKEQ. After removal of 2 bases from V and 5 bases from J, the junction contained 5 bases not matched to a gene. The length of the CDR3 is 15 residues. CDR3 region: CASSQPSGVGDTQYF. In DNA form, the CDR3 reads TGTGCCAGCAGCCAACCTAGCGGGGTGGGAGATACGCAGTATTTT.

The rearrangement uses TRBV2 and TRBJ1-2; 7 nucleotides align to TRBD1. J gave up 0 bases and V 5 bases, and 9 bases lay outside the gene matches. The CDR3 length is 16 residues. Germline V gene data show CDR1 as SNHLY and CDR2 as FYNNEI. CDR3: CASSPGTEPSNYGYTF. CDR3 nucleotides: TGTGCCAGCAGTCCCGGGACAGAGCCCTCTAACTATGGCTACACCTTC. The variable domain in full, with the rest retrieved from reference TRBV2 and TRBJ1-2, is EPEVTQTPSHQVTQMGQEVILRCVPISNHLYFYWYRQILGQKVEFLVSFYNNEISEKSEIFDDQFSVERPDGSNFTLKIRSTKLEDSAMYFCASSPGTEPSNYGYTFGSGTRLTVV.

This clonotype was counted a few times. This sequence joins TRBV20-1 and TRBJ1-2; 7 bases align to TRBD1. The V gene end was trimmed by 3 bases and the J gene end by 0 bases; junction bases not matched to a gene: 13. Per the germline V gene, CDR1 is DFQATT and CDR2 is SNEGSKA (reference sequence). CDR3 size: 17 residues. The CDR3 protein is CSASLTGLLFSNYGYTF. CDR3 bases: TGCAGTGCTAGCCTGACAGGGCTCCTATTTTCTAACTATGGCTACACCTTC.

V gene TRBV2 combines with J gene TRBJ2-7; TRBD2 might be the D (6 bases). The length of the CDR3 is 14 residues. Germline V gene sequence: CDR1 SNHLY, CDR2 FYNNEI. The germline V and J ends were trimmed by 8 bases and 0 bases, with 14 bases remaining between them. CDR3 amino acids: CASQPSVNSYEQYF. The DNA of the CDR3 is TGTGCCAGCCAGCCTAGCGTCAACTCCTACGAGCAGTACTTC.

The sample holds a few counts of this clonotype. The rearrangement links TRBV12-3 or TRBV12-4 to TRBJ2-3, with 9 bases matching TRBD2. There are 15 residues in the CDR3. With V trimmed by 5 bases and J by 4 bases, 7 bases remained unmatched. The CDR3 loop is CASSQREVAADTQYF. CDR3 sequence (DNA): TGTGCCAGCAGTCAGCGGGAGGTCGCCGCAGATACGCAGTATTTT.

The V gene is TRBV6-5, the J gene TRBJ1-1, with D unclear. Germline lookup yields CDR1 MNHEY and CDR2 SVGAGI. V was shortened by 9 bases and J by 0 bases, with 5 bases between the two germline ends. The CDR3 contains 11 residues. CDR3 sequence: CASQLNTEAFF. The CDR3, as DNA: TGTGCCAGTCAACTGAACACTGAAGCTTTCTTT.

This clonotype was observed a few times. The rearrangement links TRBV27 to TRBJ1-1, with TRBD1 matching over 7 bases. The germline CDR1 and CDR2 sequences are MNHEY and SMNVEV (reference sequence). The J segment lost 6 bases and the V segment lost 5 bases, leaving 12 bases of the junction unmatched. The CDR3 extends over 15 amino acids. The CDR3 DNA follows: TGTGCCAGCAGTGTTTGGTCAGGGGGTGTGTCTGAAGCTTTCTTT. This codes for CASSVWSGGVSEAFF.

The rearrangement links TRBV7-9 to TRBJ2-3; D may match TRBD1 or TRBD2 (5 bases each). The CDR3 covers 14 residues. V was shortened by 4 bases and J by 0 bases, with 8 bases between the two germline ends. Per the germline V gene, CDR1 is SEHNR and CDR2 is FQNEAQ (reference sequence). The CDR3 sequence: CASSSWGSTDTQYF. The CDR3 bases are TGTGCCAGCAGCTCGTGGGGGAGCACAGATACGCAGTATTTT.

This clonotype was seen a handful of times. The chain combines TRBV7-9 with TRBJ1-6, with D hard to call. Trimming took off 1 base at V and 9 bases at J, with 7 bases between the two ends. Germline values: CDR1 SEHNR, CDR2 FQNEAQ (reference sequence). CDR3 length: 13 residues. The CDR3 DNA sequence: TGTGCCAGCAGCTTAGGGGTACGTTCACCCCTCCACTTT. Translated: CASSLGVRSPLHF.

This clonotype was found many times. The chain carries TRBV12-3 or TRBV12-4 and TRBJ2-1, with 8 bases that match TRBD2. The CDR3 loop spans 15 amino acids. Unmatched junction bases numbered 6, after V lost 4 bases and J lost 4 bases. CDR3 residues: CASSSGLAGYNEQFF. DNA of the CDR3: TGTGCCAGCAGTTCAGGGCTAGCGGGTTACAATGAGCAGTTCTTC.

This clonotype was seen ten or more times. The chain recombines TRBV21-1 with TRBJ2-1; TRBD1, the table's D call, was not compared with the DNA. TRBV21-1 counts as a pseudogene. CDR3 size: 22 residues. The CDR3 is CASSNPGFGAPGLMGPYNEQFF. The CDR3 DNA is TGTGCCAGCAGCAATCCCGGCTTTGGCGCCCCGGGGCTCATGGGGCCTTACAATGAGCAGTTCTTC.